In this sample, the clone carrying this T cell receptor (beta chain) turned up many times. Its antigen is as yet unknown. The sample comes from a study of Graves' ophthalmopathy and Graves' hyperthyroidism. Study results and caveats: Most expanded clonotypes from thyroid (those above 0.001 frequency) were also found in blood.

RNA transcripts served as template for amplifying TCR beta CDR3 sequences. The workflow started with a first-round RT-PCR run with HTBI primers and then moved on to a second-round multiplex PCR. Using its own MiXCR run on the multiplex PCR reads, TCRdb lists one record per CDR3 protein. The table lists some 390,000 distinct CDR3 sequences, approximately 20% of them singletons. Looked up from germline, CDR1 is MNHEY and CDR2 is SVGEGT. The V gene lost 6 bases and the J gene lost 1 base, with 15 bases spanning the gap. There are 15 residues in the CDR3. The sequence came from a woman younger than 30 with Graves' ophthalmopathy. V and J are TRBV6-2 or TRBV6-3 and TRBJ1-1, with D possibly matching TRBD1 (5 bases). Sequencing was done on a sample of peripheral blood. The CDR3 coding sequence is TGTGCCAGCAGCGGGGGTAAGGGACCGAACACTGAAGCTTTCTTT. Its protein product is CASSGGKGPNTEAFF.